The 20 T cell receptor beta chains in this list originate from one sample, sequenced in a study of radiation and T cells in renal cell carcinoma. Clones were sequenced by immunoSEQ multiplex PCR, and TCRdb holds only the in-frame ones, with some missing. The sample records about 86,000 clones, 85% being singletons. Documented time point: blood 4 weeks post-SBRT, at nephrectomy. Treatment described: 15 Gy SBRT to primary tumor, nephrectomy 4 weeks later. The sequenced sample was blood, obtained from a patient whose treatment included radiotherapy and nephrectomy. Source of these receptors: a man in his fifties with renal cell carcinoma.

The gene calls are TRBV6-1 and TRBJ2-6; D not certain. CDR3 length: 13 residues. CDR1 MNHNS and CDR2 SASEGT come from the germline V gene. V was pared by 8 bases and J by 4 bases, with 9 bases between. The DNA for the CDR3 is TGTGCCAGCCAGTTCACGGGGGCCAACGTCCTGACTTTC. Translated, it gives CASQFTGANVLTF.

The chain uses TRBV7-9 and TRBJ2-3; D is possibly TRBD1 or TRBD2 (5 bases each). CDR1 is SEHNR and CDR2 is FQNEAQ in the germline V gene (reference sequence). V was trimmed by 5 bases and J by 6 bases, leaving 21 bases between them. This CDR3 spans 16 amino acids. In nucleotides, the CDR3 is TGTGCCAGCAGCATCGATAGATGGGGGATGGGGGATACGCAGTATTTT. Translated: CASSIDRWGMGDTQYF. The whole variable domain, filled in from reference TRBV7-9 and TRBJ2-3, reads DTGVSQNPRHKITKRGQNVTFRCDPISEHNRLYWYRQTLGQGPEFLTYFQNEAQLEKSRLLSDRFSAERPKGSFSTLEIQRTEQGDSAMYLCASSIDRWGMGDTQYFGPGTRLTVL.

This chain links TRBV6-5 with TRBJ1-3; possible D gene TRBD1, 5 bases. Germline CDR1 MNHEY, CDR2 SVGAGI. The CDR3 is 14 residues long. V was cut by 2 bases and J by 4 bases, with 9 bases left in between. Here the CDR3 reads CASSYRGPGNTIYF. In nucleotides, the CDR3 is TGTGCCAGCAGTTACAGGGGCCCAGGAAACACCATATATTTT.

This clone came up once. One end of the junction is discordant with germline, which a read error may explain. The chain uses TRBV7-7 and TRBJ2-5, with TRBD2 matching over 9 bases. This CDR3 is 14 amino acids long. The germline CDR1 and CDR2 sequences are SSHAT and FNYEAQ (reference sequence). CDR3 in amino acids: CASSSGTSWETQYF. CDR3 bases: TGTGCTAGCAGTTCCGGGACTAGCTGGGAGACCCAGTACTTC.

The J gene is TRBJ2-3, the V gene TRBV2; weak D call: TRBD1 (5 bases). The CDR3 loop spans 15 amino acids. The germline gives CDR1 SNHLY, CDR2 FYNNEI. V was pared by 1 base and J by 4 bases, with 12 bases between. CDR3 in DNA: TGTGCCAGCAGTGAAGAATGGGGCGGCGCAGATACGCAGTATTTT. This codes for CASSEEWGGADTQYF.

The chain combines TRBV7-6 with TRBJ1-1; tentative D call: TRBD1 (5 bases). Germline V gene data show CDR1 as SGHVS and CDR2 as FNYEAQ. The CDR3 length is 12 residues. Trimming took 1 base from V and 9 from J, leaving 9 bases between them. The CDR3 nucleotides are TGTGCCAGCAGCTTAGTCACAGGACAAGCTTTCTTT. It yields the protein CASSLVTGQAFF. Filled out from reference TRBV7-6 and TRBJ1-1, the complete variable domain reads GAGVSQSPRYKVTKRGQDVALRCDPISGHVSLYWYRQALGQGPEFLTYFNYEAQQDKSGLPNDRFSAERPEGSISTLTIQRTEQRDSAMYRCASSLVTGQAFFGQGTRLTVV.

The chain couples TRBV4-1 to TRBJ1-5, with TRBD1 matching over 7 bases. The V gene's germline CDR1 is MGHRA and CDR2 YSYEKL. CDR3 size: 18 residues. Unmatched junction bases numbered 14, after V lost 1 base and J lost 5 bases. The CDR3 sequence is CASSQGDNRGEYYQPQHF. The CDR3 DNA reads TGCGCCAGCAGCCAAGGGGACAACAGGGGAGAGTATTATCAGCCCCAGCATTTT.

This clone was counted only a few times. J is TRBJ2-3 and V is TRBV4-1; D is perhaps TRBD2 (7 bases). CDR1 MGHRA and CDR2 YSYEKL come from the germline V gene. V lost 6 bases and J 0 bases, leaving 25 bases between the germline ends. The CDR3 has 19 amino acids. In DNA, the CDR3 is TGCGCCAGCAGAGGGGGGGCGAAGGGAGAACCGACTAGCACAGATACGCAGTATTTT. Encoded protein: CASRGGAKGEPTSTDTQYF.

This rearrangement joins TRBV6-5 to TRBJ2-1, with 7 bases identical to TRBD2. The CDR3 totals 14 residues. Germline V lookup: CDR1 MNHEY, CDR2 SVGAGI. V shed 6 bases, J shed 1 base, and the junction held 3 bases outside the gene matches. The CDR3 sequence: CASSGGLSYNEQFF. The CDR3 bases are TGTGCCAGCAGCGGGGGGTTGTCCTACAATGAGCAGTTCTTC.

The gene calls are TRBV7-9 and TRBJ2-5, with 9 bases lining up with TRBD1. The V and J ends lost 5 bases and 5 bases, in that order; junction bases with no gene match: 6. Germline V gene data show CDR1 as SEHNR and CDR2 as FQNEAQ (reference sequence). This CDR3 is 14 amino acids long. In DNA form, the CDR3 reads TGTGCCAGCAGCCGGGGACAGGGTGTGGAGACCCAGTACTTC. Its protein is CASSRGQGVETQYF.

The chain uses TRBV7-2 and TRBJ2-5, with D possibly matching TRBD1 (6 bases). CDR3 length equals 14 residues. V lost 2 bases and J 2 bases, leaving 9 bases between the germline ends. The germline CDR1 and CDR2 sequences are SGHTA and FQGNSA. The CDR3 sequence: CASSLRTEQETQYF. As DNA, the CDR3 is TGTGCCAGCAGCTTACGGACAGAACAAGAGACCCAGTACTTC.

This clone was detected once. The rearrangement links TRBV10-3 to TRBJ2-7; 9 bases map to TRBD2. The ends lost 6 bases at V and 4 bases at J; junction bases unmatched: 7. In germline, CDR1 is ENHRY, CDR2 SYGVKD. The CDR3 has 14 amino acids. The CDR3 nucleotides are TGTGCCATCAGCTTAGCGGGGGTGGTTTACGAGCAGTACTTC. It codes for CAISLAGVVYEQYF.

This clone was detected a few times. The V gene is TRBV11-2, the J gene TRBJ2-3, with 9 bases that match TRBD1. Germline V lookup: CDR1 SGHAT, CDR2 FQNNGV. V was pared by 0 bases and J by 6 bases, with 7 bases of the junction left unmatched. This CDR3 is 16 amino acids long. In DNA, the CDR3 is TGTGCCAGCAGCTTAGACCCTCACAGGGGGCGGGATACGCAGTATTTT. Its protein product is CASSLDPHRGRDTQYF.

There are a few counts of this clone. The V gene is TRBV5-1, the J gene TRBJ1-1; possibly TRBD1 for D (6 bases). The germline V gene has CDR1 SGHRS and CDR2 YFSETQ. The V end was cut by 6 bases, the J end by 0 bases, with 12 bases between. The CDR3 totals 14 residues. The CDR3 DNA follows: TGCGCCAGCATGCCGCAGGGGATGAACACTGAAGCTTTCTTT. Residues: CASMPQGMNTEAFF.

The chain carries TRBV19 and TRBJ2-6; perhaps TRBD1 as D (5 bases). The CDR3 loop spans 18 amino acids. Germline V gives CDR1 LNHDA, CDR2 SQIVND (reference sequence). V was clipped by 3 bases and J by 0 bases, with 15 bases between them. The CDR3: CASSIFRGTYSGANVLTF. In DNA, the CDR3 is TGTGCCAGTAGTATCTTTAGGGGCACATACTCTGGGGCCAACGTCCTGACTTTC.

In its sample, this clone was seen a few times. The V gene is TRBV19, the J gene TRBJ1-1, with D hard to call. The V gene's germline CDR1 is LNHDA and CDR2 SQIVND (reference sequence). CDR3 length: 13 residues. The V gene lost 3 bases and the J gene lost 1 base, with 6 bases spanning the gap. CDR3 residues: CASSITTNTEAFF. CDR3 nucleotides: TGTGCCAGTAGTATCACGACGAACACTGAAGCTTTCTTT.

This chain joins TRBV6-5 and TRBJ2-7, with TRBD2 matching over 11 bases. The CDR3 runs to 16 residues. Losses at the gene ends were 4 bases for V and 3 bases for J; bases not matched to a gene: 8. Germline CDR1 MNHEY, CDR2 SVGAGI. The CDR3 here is CASSLASGRPVYEQYF. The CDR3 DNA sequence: TGTGCCAGCAGTTTAGCTAGCGGGAGGCCGGTCTACGAGCAGTACTTC.

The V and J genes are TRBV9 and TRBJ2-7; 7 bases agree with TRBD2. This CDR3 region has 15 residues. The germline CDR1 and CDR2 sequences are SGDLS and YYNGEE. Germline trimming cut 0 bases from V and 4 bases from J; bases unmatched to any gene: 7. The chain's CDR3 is CASSVGRELSYEQYF. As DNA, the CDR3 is TGTGCCAGCAGCGTAGGGCGGGAGTTATCGTACGAGCAGTACTTC. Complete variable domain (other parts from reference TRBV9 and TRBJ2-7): DSGVTQTPKHLITATGQRVTLRCSPRSGDLSVYWYQQSLDQGLQFLIQYYNGEERAKGNILERFSAQQFPDLHSELNLSSLELGDSALYFCASSVGRELSYEQYFGPGTRLTVT.

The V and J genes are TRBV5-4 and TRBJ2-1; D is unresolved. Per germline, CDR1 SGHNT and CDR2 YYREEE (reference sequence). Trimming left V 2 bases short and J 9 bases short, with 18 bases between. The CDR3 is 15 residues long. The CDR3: CASSLPWGPVGEQFF. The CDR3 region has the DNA TGTGCCAGCAGCTTACCCTGGGGTCCGGTGGGTGAGCAGTTCTTC.

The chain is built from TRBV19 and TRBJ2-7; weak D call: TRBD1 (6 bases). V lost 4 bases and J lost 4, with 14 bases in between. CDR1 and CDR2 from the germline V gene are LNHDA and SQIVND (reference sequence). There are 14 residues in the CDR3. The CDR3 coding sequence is TGTGCCAGTAGTAAGGACAGCCTATATTACGAGCAGTACTTC. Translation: CASSKDSLYYEQYF.